The present TCR beta chain was sequenced within a study of blood T cell repertoires in COVID-19 (TCRdb year 2020). Study-wide context: The collaborator samples originated in the United States, Italy and Spain and spanned the acute and convalescent phases of COVID-19. The samples were drawn from two sources: the first 160 participants of the ongoing ImmuneRACE study, and 1,000 to 1,500 subjects contributed by 6 global collaborators. The repertoires were made available in a free public database intended to serve as a resource for research on the immune response to SARS-CoV-2. Subjects who had been exposed to COVID-19, were actively infected with it, or had recovered from it provided the deeply sampled blood TCRbeta repertoires that made up the dataset. Nearly every sample came with metadata listing a de-identified subject ID, COVID-19 status, age in years and sex. The material from the prospective study consisted of cDNA or gDNA derived from T cells, B-cell-depleted T cells, or PBMCs. Where HLA class I and class II types were available, the types were taken from metadata supplied by the sample provider, not from assay-based typing. Overall results and qualifications from the work: The amount of clinical and demographic metadata varied by source and participant and was provided uncurated.

The immunoSEQ Assay, a bias-controlled multiplex PCR, was used to amplify TCRbeta CDR3 regions from genomic DNA. For the original study's pipeline: The number of nucleated cells in each sample was estimated from the amplification of reference gene primers within the assay. To quantify the absolute abundance of each unique TCRbeta CDR3 rearrangement, sequence reads were collapsed and filtered. For each sample, productive Simpson clonality was calculated as the square root of Simpson's diversity index across productive rearrangements. The table was pulled from immuneACCESS by TCRdb, which kept in-frame rearrangements only. Such tables lose some clones; where checked, under half of the loss comes from unresolved V genes, and the rest has no known cause. V, J and clone size are those of that table, while D and trimming were read from the DNA. In all, the sample holds more than 85,000 clones, and about 72% of those were seen once. About 7.1% of the sample belongs to the ten largest clones.

Whole blood was collected in K2EDTA tubes by collaborating institutions according to the institutions' own protocols. For TCRbeta analysis, collaborator samples were shipped as frozen whole blood, as isolated PBMCs, or as DNA extracted from either sample type. The CDR1 and CDR2 encoded by the germline V gene are ENHRY and SYGVKD. The CDR3 numbers 15 residues from cysteine through phenylalanine. The read is trimmed to its CDR3 DNA, 45 bases read in frame from base 1. V drops 4 bases and J drops 0 bases, leaving 10 bases in between. Turning to this clone: Its antigen remains undetermined. Base qualities were left out, and no much larger clone turns up one base away.

Sequencing was carried out using peripheral blood. In this chain, TRBV10-3 is recombined with TRBJ1-3; no D gene call is confident. The receptor was derived from a woman between 55 and 75 years old with acute or convalescent COVID-19. The DNA sequence is as follows: TGTGCCATCAGTGGGTCGGGCTTCTCTGGAAACACCATATATTTT. This codes for CAISGSGFSGNTIYF.